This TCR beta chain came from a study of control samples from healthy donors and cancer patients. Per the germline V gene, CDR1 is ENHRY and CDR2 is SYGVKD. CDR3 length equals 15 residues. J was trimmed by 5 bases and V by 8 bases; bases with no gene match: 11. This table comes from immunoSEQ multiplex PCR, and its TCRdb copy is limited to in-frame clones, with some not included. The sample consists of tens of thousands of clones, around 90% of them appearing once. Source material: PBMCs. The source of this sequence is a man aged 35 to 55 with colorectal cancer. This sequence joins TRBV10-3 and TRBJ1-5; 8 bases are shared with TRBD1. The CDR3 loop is CAISTGQGIDQPQHF. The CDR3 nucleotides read TGTGCCATCTCGACTGGACAGGGTATAGATCAGCCCCAGCATTTT.